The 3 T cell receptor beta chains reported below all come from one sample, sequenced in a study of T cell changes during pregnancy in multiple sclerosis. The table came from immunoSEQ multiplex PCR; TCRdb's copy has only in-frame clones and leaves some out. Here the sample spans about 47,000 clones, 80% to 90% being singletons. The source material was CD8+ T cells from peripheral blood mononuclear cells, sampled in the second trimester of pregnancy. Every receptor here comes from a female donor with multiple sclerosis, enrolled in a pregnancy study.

DNA of the CDR3: TGCGCCAGCAGCGCCAGCGGGACAGGGTTTGAAAAACTGTTTTTT. Translated: CASSASGTGFEKLFF. V gene TRBV4-1 combines with J gene TRBJ1-4; 9 bases match TRBD1. The CDR3 contains 15 residues. Germline V lookup: CDR1 MGHRA, CDR2 YSYEKL. V gave up 5 bases and J gave up 7 bases; unmatched junction bases: 8.

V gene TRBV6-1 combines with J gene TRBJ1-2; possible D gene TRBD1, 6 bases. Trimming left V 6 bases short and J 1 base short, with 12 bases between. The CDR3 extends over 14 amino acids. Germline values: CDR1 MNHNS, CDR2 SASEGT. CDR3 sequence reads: CASREDSDNYGYTF. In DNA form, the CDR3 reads TGTGCCAGCAGAGAGGACAGCGATAACTATGGCTACACCTTC.

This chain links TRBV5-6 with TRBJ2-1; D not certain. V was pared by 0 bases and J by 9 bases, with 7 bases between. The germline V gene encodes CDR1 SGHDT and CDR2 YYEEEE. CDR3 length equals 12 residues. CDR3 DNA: TGTGCCAGCAGCTTGGGGGCCTTTGAGCAGTTCTTC. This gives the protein CASSLGAFEQFF.